This T cell receptor beta chain stems from a study of blood T cell repertoires in COVID-19. Clones were sequenced by immunoSEQ multiplex PCR, and TCRdb holds only the in-frame ones, with some missing. The sample carries 410,000 or so clones, about nine tenths recorded once. This CDR3 has 13 residues. Germline values: CDR1 WSHSY, CDR2 SAAADI. V lost 6 bases, J lost 7 bases, and 4 bases stayed unmatched. The chain is built from TRBV10-2 and TRBJ1-2; 11 nucleotides agree with TRBD1. This clonotype originated in a woman aged 30 to 39 with active or convalescent COVID-19. Material: peripheral blood. CDR3 DNA: TGCGCCAGCAGGGCCGGGACAGGGGGTGGCTACACCTTC. Its translation: CASRAGTGGGYTF.